Below, 5 T cell receptor beta chains from the same sample are listed, as sequenced in a study of shared clonotypes between healthy human individuals. Terminally differentiated effector memory CD45RA+ cells were excluded from the naive CD8 cells, which were CD45RO-negative and positively selected for CCR7. Only in-frame clones appear in the TCRdb table, and some are missing; sequencing was by immunoSEQ multiplex PCR. The sample lists some 2,100,000 clones, approximately 94% occurring once. The sample taken for sequencing was naive CD8+ T cells from PBMCs. The receptors originated from a man between 18 and 35 years old in good health. Some clones in this sample may be carry-over from other donors' samples.

Only a few counts were recorded for this clone. The chain has TRBV30 and TRBJ1-1; D is unclear. Trimming cost V 4 bases and J 2 bases, with 8 bases left between them. The CDR3 length is 12 residues. Germline V gene sequence: CDR1 GTSNPN, CDR2 SVGIG (reference sequence). DNA for the CDR3: TGTGCCTGGAATAAGGGAAACACTGAAGCTTTCTTT. This sequence encodes CAWNKGNTEAFF.

The gene calls are TRBV28 and TRBJ2-1, with TRBD2 matching over 14 bases. Germline CDR1 reads MDHEN; CDR2 reads SYDVKM. V gave up 4 bases and J gave up 7 bases; unmatched junction bases: 3. This CDR3 contains 15 residues. The chain's CDR3 is CASSWGLAGANEQFF. The CDR3 DNA reads TGTGCCAGCAGTTGGGGACTAGCGGGAGCGAATGAGCAGTTCTTC.

This clone was counted a single time. J is TRBJ1-1 and V is TRBV6-6; TRBD1 is a possible D gene (6 bases). The CDR3 spans 16 residues. V shed 4 bases and J shed 1 base, with 16 bases lying between them. In germline, CDR1 is MNHNY, CDR2 SVGAGI (reference sequence). Written as DNA, the CDR3 is TGTGCCAGCAGTTCCCTAGGGGGGGGGTGGAACACTGAAGCTTTCTTT. It translates to CASSSLGGGWNTEAFF.

The V gene is TRBV6-6, the J gene TRBJ2-7; 9 nucleotides agree with TRBD2. The germline CDR1 and CDR2 sequences are MNHNY and SVGAGI (reference sequence). The V gene end was trimmed by 6 bases and the J gene end by 5 bases; junction bases not matched to a gene: 11. This CDR3 is 15 amino acids long. The CDR3 reads CASSLTGTSLNEQYF. The CDR3 nucleotides read TGTGCCAGCAGCTTAACCGGGACTAGCTTGAACGAGCAGTACTTC.

This chain joins TRBV12-5 and TRBJ1-2; D might be TRBD1 (6 bases). Trimming cost V 3 bases and J 7 bases, with 24 bases left between them. Germline CDR1 reads LGHNT; CDR2 reads FRNRAP. The CDR3 extends over 17 amino acids. CDR3 amino acids: CASGFAGIKGGRLGYTF. The DNA for the CDR3 is TGTGCTAGTGGTTTTGCTGGTATCAAGGGGGGGCGGCTTGGCTACACCTTC.